The TCR beta chain described here comes from a study of blood T cell repertoires in COVID-19 (dated by TCRdb to the early 2020s). Regarding the research as a whole: Samples from collaborators originated in the United States, Italy and Spain and spanned both the acute and convalescent phases of COVID-19. The samples were drawn from the first 160 participants of the ongoing ImmuneRACE study and from 950 to 1,500 subjects provided by 6 global collaborators. The repertoires were released in a freely available public database meant as a resource for research on the immune response to SARS-CoV-2. Where HLA class I and class II types were available, the types were taken from metadata supplied by the sample provider, not from assay-based typing. Sample metadata almost always included a de-identified subject ID, COVID-19 status, age in years and sex. The material from the prospective study consisted of cDNA or gDNA derived from T cells, B-cell-depleted T cells, or PBMCs. The dataset comprised deeply sampled blood TCRbeta repertoires from subjects exposed to, actively infected with, or recovered from COVID-19. Study-wide conclusions, independent of this receptor: Clinical and demographic metadata were provided uncurated, with the amount varying by source and participant.

Points on this clone: Its specific antigen is unknown. Per-nucleotide qualities are absent, and no much larger clonotype sits a single base away.

The immunoSEQ Assay, a bias-controlled multiplex PCR, was used to amplify TCRbeta CDR3 regions from genomic DNA. The paper's processing steps were these. Nucleated cell counts per sample were estimated from amplification of reference gene primers within the assay. Sequence reads were collapsed and filtered to measure the absolute abundance of every unique TCRbeta CDR3 rearrangement. For each sample, productive Simpson clonality was calculated as the square root of Simpson's diversity index across productive rearrangements. As stored in TCRdb, this immuneACCESS dataset retains in-frame rearrangements with V and J assigned. A fraction of the clones does not appear; measured against another copy, unresolved V genes explain less than half of the discrepancy, and the remainder lacks a known reason. The V and J calls and clone size are taken from that table; D and trimming were inferred from the DNA. Counted in this sample were over 55,000 clones; about 89% of them appeared once. Approximately 8% of the sample comes from the top ten.

Collaborating institutions collected whole blood in K2EDTA tubes following their own protocols. Collaborator samples were shipped for TCRbeta analysis as frozen whole blood, isolated PBMCs, or DNA extracted from either sample type. The germline V gene (reference sequence) supplies CDR1 SGHNT and CDR2 YYREEE. There are 15 amino acids in the CDR3, from cysteine to phenylalanine inclusive. Solely the CDR3 DNA is kept, with 45 bases framed from the first base. Relative to germline, V is missing 5 bases and J is missing 7 bases, with 9 bases of the junction outside any gene match. Sequenced: peripheral blood. The chain links TRBV5-4 with TRBJ2-2, with 9 bases matching TRBD2. This receptor was identified in a man aged 50 to 60 with active COVID-19. The CDR3 reads CASRKAGGSHGELFF. The sequenced DNA: TGTGCCAGCAGGAAAGCGGGAGGTAGTCACGGGGAGCTGTTTTTT.